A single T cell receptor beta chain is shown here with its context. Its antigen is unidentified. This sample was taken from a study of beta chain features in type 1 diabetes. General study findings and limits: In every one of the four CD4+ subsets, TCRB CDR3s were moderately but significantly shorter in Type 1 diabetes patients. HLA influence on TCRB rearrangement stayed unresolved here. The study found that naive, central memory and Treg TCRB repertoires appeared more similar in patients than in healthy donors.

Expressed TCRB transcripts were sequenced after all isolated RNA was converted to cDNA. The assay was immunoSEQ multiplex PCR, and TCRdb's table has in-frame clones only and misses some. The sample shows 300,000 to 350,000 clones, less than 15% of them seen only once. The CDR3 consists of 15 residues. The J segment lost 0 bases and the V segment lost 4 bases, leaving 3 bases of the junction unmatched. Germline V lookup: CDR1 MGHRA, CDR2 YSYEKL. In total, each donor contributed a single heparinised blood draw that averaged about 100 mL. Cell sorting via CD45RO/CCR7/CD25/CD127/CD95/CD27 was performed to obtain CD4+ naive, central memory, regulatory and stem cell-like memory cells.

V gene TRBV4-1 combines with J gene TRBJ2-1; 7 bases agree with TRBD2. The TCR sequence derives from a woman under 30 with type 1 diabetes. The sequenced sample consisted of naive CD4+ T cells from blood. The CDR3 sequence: CASSLSGASYNEQFF. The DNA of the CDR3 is TGCGCCAGCAGCCTCAGCGGGGCCTCCTACAATGAGCAGTTCTTC.